This TCR beta chain was recorded in a study of T cell repertoires in cytomegalovirus infection. Study information: An indication of both CMV infection and matching HLA type came from public TCR beta signatures.

This clonotype was seen a handful of times. Its cognate antigen is unknown. Study observations and caveats: Of the TCR beta families, the public ones yielded a cumulative frequency that identified carriers of CMV plus the relevant HLA.

TCRdb passed the reads through MiXCR, listing each CDR3 protein once. This sample has 150,000 to 200,000 distinct CDR3 sequences, with 25% to 30% found just once. Per germline, CDR1 ENHRY and CDR2 SYGVKD. V shed 6 bases and J shed 1 base, with 19 bases lying between them. This CDR3 has 17 residues. This clonotype was obtained from a human donor in good health (CMV status not recorded). Some clones in this sample may be carry-over from other donors' samples. Sequenced input: PBMCs. The chain carries TRBV10-3 and TRBJ1-5; perhaps TRBD1 as D (5 bases). CDR3 amino acids: CAISEGLGPGSNQPQHF. Written as DNA, the CDR3 is TGTGCCATCAGCGAAGGTCTAGGGCCAGGGAGCAATCAGCCCCAGCATTTT.